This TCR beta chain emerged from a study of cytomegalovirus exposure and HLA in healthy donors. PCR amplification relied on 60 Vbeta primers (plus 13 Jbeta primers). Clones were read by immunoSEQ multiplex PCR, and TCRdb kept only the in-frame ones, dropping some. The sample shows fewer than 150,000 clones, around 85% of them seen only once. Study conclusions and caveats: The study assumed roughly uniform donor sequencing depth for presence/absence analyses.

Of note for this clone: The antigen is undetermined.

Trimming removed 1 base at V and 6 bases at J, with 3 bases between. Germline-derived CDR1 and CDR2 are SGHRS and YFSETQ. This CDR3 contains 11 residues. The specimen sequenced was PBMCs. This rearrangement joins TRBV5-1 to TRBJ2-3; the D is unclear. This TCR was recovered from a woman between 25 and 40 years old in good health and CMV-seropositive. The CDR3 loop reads CASSLLDTQYF. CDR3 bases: TGCGCCAGCAGCTTGCTGGATACGCAGTATTTT. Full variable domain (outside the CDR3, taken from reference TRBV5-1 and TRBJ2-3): KAGVTQTPRYLIKTRGQQVTLSCSPISGHRSVSWYQQTPGQGLQFLFEYFSETQRNKGNFPGRFSGRQFSNSRSEMNVSTLELGDSALYLCASSLLDTQYFGPGTRLTVL.